This T cell receptor (beta chain) came from a study of response to subunit inactivated influenza vaccine. The CDR3 has 15 amino acids. Trimming stripped 0 bases from V and 4 bases from J, with 15 bases between. Germline CDR1 is DFQATT and CDR2 is SNEGSKA (reference sequence). From the RT-PCR reads, TCRdb called clonotypes with MiXCR, one entry per CDR3 protein. This repertoire shows about 520,000 distinct CDR3 sequences, about 25% found once; its top ten account for 1.5% to 2%. The material was CD4+ T cells sorted from PBMCs, obtained more than 4 days after vaccination. The receptor comes from a man in his forties or fifties who received an inactivated influenza vaccine. J is TRBJ1-2 and V is TRBV20-1; no clear D gene. In nucleotides, the CDR3 is TGCAGTGCTAGAGACCGACTGTGGGGTGGCTATGGCTACACCTTC. Encoded protein: CSARDRLWGGYGYTF.